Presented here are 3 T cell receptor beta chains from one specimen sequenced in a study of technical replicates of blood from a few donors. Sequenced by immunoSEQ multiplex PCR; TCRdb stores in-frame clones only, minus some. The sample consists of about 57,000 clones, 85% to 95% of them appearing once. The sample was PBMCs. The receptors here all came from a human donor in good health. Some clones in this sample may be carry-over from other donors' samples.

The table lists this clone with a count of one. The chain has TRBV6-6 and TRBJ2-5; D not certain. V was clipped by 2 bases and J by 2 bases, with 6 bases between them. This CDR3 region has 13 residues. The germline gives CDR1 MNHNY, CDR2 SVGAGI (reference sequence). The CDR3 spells CASSYGRQETQYF. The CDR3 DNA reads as TGTGCCAGCAGTTACGGCAGACAAGAGACCCAGTACTTC.

CDR3 in amino acids: CASVDPSGETQYF. CDR3 coding DNA: TGTGCTAGTGTTGACCCGTCAGGGGAGACCCAGTACTTC. This chain joins TRBV12-5 and TRBJ2-5; TRBD1 is a possible D gene (5 bases). Trimming stripped 7 bases from V and 5 bases from J, with 14 bases between. CDR1 LGHNT and CDR2 FRNRAP come from the germline V gene. The CDR3 is 13 residues long.

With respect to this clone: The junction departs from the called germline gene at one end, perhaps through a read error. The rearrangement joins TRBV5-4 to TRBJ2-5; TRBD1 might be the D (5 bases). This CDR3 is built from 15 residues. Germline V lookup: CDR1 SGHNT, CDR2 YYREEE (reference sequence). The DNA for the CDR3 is TGTGCCAGCAGCTTGCCAGGGATAGCCCAAAAGACCCAGTACTTC. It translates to CASSLPGIAQKTQYF.